Detailed here is one T cell receptor (beta chain). Relative to the germline gene, one junction end is altered; a read error may explain this. With a constant-region primer, TCR beta cDNA was made from approximately 520 ng of total RNA. Slightly modified ARM-PCR, run as three nested multiplex PCR rounds, produced the TCR beta libraries. Amplification in the first two PCR rounds was performed using TRBV1-TRBV30 forward primers and a C-beta reverse primer for 10 cycles each. Each CDR3 protein gets one entry after TCRdb re-called the multiplex PCR reads with MiXCR. The table includes about 110,000 distinct CDR3 sequences, roughly 80% detected once. Joint extraction of RNA and DNA used about 17-31 mg of bulk tissue that was unsorted. This sample was included in a study of tumor-infiltrating lymphocytes in primary liver carcinoma. The CDR3 length is 11 residues. The germline V gene has CDR1 WSHSY and CDR2 SAAADI.

The receptor was derived from a man aged 40-50 years with primary liver carcinoma and hepatitis B virus infection. Sequencing used liver tumor tissue from sampling region 3. Subset indicated: tumor region T3, left-lateral pole. The rearrangement joins TRBV10-2 to TRBJ2-3; no firm D call. For the CDR3, the DNA is TGCGCCAGCAGTCACACAGATACGCAGTGCTTT. This sequence encodes CASSHTDTQCF.